The rows below give T cell receptor beta chains drawn from one sample of a study of T cell responses to AZD1222 COVID-19 vaccine. Some clones are missing from TCRdb's copy, which holds only in-frame ones; the method was immunoSEQ multiplex PCR. This table has over 130,000 clones, about 90% appearing once. The material sequenced was peripheral blood, taken 28 days after the second dose of the MenACWY control vaccine. These receptors all stem from an adult who received the MenACWY meningococcal vaccine as a control. CDR3s include the opening cysteine and the closing phenylalanine or tryptophan. The D gene is left open where the match is weak. Some rows have no size entry. The others give once, few or many, or a class for an expanded clone.

TRBV9	-	-	13	TRBJ2-5	TGTGCCAGCAGCGTATTCGGCGGAGAGACCCAGTACTTC	CASSVFGGETQYF
TRBV21-1	-	once	15	TRBJ2-3	TGTGCCAGCACAAGGGGGGGACACTTCACAGATACGCAGTATTTT	CASTRGGHFTDTQYF
TRBV10-3	-	once	13	TRBJ1-1	TGTGCCATCAGTGAGTCGCAGGGCACTGAAGCTTTCTTT	CAISESQGTEAFF
TRBV27	TRBD2	-	17	TRBJ2-2	TGTGCCAGCAGCCCGGGGGGACTAGCGGCTTACACCGGGGAGCTGTTTTTT	CASSPGGLAAYTGELFF
TRBV6-5	-	-	16	TRBJ2-7	TGTGCCAGCAGTTACGCCAACCCTAGTCTCTCCTACGAGCAGTACTTC	CASSYANPSLSYEQYF
TRBV30	-	-	12	TRBJ1-3	TGTGCCTGGGGTAACTCTGGAAACACCATATATTTT	CAWGNSGNTIYF
TRBV7-2	TRBD1	once	14	TRBJ2-5	TGTGCCAGCAGCTCACCCAGGGGGAGAGAGACCCAGTACTTC	CASSSPRGRETQYF
TRBV24-1	-	-	15	TRBJ1-1	TGTGCCACCAGTGATCACAGAGGGGGTAACACTGAAGCTTTCTTT	CATSDHRGGNTEAFF
TRBV2	-	-	8	TRBJ2-1	TGTGCCAGCATAGGGCAGTTCTTC	CASIGQFF
TRBV3-1/TRBV3-2	-	-	15	TRBJ1-5	TGTGCCAGCAGCCAAGGCAGGGGTGGCAATCAGCCCCAGCATTTT	CASSQGRGGNQPQHF
TRBV5-5	-	-	13	TRBJ2-2	TGTGCCAGCAGCTTTGCGGGGACCGGGGAGCTGTTTTTT	CASSFAGTGELFF
TRBV21-1	-	-	13	TRBJ2-5	TGTGCCAGCAGCTCTGAGGGGAAAGAGACCCAGTACTTC	CASSSEGKETQYF
TRBV28	-	-	12	TRBJ1-1	TGTGCCAGCAGGACTGCAGGGACTGAAGCTTTCTTT	CASRTAGTEAFF
TRBV9	TRBD1	-	15	TRBJ1-4	TGTGCCAGCAGCTTTGGGACAGGTGAAGGGGAAAAACTGTTTTTT	CASSFGTGEGEKLFF
TRBV30	TRBD1	-	13	TRBJ1-5	TGTGCCTGGAATGGGATAGGGGGCCAGCCCCAGCATTTT	CAWNGIGGQPQHF
TRBV19	TRBD1	few	14	TRBJ1-5	TGTGCCAGTAGCCGGGGACAGAACAATCAGCCCCAGCATTTT	CASSRGQNNQPQHF
TRBV18	-	-	18	TRBJ2-5	TGTGCCAGCTCAACGAGGGGTCGACAGGCCGGACCCCAAGAGACCCAGTACTTC	CASSTRGRQAGPQETQYF
TRBV7-2	-	-	12	TRBJ1-5	TGTGCCAGCAGCTTCCCTCATCAGCCCCAGCATTTT	CASSFPHQPQHF
TRBV28	-	-	14	TRBJ1-4	TGTGCCAGCGGCATCCTAAGGAATGGTGAAAAACTGTTTTTT	CASGILRNGEKLFF
TRBV7-9	TRBD2	once	18	TRBJ2-5	TGTGCCAGCAGCTTATTTTATGGGCTAGCGGGGGAACAAGAGACCCAGTACTTC	CASSLFYGLAGEQETQYF
TRBV2	TRBD1	-	20	TRBJ1-1	TGTGCCAGCACAAGAGAGAATTATCAGGGGGCGCTTCCCCTGGACACTGAAGCTTTCTTT	CASTRENYQGALPLDTEAFF
TRBV7-2	TRBD1	-	15	TRBJ2-7	TGTGCCAGCAGCCAAAGACAGGGTATAGACTACGAGCAGTACTTC	CASSQRQGIDYEQYF
TRBV10-3	TRBD1	-	14	TRBJ2-2	TGTGCCATCAGTGAGGACAGGGGAACCGGGGAGCTGTTTTTT	CAISEDRGTGELFF